This TCR beta chain derives from a study of neurological immune-mediated disorders. TCRdb redid the calling of the 5' RACE reads with MiXCR, one entry per CDR3 protein. The sample holds approximately 77,000 distinct CDR3 sequences; 9.4% are singletons and the top ten take 1.5% to 2%. This CDR3 is built from 14 residues. Unmatched junction bases numbered 7, after V lost 3 bases and J lost 4 bases. Germline CDR1 SGHRS, CDR2 YFSETQ. This clonotype was counted ten times or more. This chain joins TRBV5-1 and TRBJ2-7, with 7 bases fitting TRBD1. This receptor was identified in a man aged 50 to 59 in good health. The specimen sequenced was PBMCs. Here the CDR3 DNA reads TGCGCCAGCAGCTCGGGACAGCACCTTTACGAGCAGTACTTC. This translates into CASSSGQHLYEQYF.